Below are 14 T cell receptor beta chains sequenced from a single sample in a study of T cells in localized non-small cell lung cancer. Method: immunoSEQ multiplex PCR; TCRdb's copy keeps in-frame clones and lacks some. The data show approximately 20,000 clones, more than 75% seen once. This specimen was PBMCs, taken before any cancer treatment. The receptors here all came from a woman aged 40-69 years with stage II squamous cell lung carcinoma.

Details on this clone: One end of the junction varies from germline; a read error may be responsible. The chain is built from TRBV5-1 and TRBJ1-5; 7 positions match TRBD1. The CDR3 is made up of 15 amino acids. CDR1 SGHRS and CDR2 YFSETQ come from the germline V gene. The CDR3 DNA follows: TGCGCCTGCAGCTTGGGGACGACAGGGTTGCAGCCCCAGCATTTT. This sequence encodes CACSLGTTGLQPQHF.

This CDR3 reads CASSPDWGYEQYF. CDR3 sequence (DNA): TGCGCCAGCAGCCCGGATTGGGGCTACGAGCAGTACTTC. The chain links TRBV5-1 to TRBJ2-7; D is uncertain. The germline gives CDR1 SGHRS, CDR2 YFSETQ. Trimming removed 4 bases from V and 3 bases from J, with 11 bases in between. The CDR3 covers 13 residues.

The CDR3 DNA reads as TGTGCCAGCAGCTTGCGTGATGCCGGGGAGCTGTTTTTT. This gives the protein CASSLRDAGELFF. V gene TRBV5-5 combines with J gene TRBJ2-2; D unresolved. The CDR3 totals 13 residues. Germline V gene data show CDR1 as SGHKS and CDR2 as YYEKEE (reference sequence). The ends were cut back, 1 base at V and 6 bases at J, with 7 bases in the middle.

V gene TRBV7-7 combines with J gene TRBJ2-3; 9 bases match TRBD2. Germline loops: CDR1 SSHAT, CDR2 FNYEAQ (reference sequence). V lost 5 bases, J lost 2 bases, and 11 bases stayed unmatched. This CDR3 has 17 amino acids. This CDR3 is CASSRGIAGAATDTQYF. CDR3 bases: TGTGCCAGCAGCCGGGGGATAGCGGGAGCAGCCACAGATACGCAGTATTTT.

The chain recombines TRBV4-3 with TRBJ1-3; 10 bases line up with TRBD1. This CDR3 region has 17 residues. Germline trimming cut 4 bases from V and 1 base from J; bases unmatched to any gene: 7. The germline gives CDR1 LGHNA, CDR2 YSLEER. The CDR3 is CASSPEGQGKSGNTIYF. CDR3 in DNA: TGCGCCAGCAGCCCAGAGGGACAGGGGAAATCTGGAAACACCATATATTTT.

The chain employs TRBV10-3 and TRBJ1-2; maybe TRBD1 (5 bases). V was cut by 4 bases and J by 3 bases, with 9 bases left in between. The CDR3 length is 13 residues. Germline CDR1 reads ENHRY; CDR2 reads SYGVKD. CDR3 sequence: CAISGSTDYGYTF. CDR3 in DNA: TGTGCCATCAGTGGGTCGACAGACTATGGCTACACCTTC.

The V gene is TRBV29-1, the J gene TRBJ2-6; 7 nucleotides align to TRBD1. Germline assignment: CDR1 SQVTM and CDR2 ANQGSEA. The V segment lost 4 bases and the J segment 0 bases; nucleotides outside the gene matches: 9. CDR3 length: 17 amino acids. The CDR3 loop is CSVAFGDRFSGANVLTF. In DNA form, the CDR3 reads TGCAGCGTTGCTTTTGGGGACAGATTCTCTGGGGCCAACGTCCTGACTTTC.

The gene calls are TRBV7-9 and TRBJ1-2, with 9 bases lining up with TRBD1. J lost 8 bases, V lost 5 bases, and 9 bases had no gene match. The V gene's germline CDR1 is SEHNR and CDR2 FQNEAQ (reference sequence). CDR3 length: 14 amino acids. The CDR3 nucleotides read TGTGCCAGCAGCCGCTTACAGGGGGCGGAAGGCTACACCTTC. This gives the protein CASSRLQGAEGYTF.

The CDR3 nucleotides read TGTGCCAGCAGCGAACAGGGGCAAACATACTATGGCTACACCTTC. Translated: CASSEQGQTYYGYTF. The V gene is TRBV5-6, the J gene TRBJ1-2, with 7 bases fitting TRBD1. This CDR3 has 15 residues. V lost 4 bases and J lost 3; bases outside the gene matches: 9. The germline V gene has CDR1 SGHDT and CDR2 YYEEEE.

This clone was observed a few times. This chain joins TRBV7-9 and TRBJ2-3; TRBD1 matches 7 bases. Trimming at V came to 11 bases and at J to 2 bases, leaving 10 bases not matched to a gene. Germline CDR1 is SEHNR and CDR2 is FQNEAQ (reference sequence). The CDR3 has 14 residues. The CDR3 DNA sequence: TGTGCCGGGGGAAGGGACAGCTTCACAGATACGCAGTATTTT. Translating gives CAGGRDSFTDTQYF.

The chain couples TRBV2 to TRBJ2-1, with a tentative D call TRBD2 (6 bases). This CDR3 has 15 amino acids. Trimming took 8 bases from V and 6 from J, leaving 20 bases between them. Germline V gives CDR1 SNHLY, CDR2 FYNNEI. The CDR3 region is CASGPGAQTGNEQFF. CDR3 coding DNA: TGTGCCAGCGGTCCGGGAGCCCAAACCGGCAATGAGCAGTTCTTC.

CDR3 nucleotides: TGCAGCGTTGTTGAGGGAAACACTGAAGCTTTCTTT. Its protein product is CSVVEGNTEAFF. V is TRBV29-1 and J is TRBJ1-1, with D unclear. The ends were cut back, 4 bases at V and 2 bases at J, with 8 bases in the middle. This CDR3 spans 12 amino acids. Germline CDR1 reads SQVTM; CDR2 reads ANQGSEA.

This chain uses TRBV7-2 with TRBJ2-7; 9 bases line up with TRBD2. The CDR3 is 15 amino acids. Germline trimming cut 4 bases from V and 2 bases from J; bases unmatched to any gene: 6. CDR1 is SGHTA, CDR2 FQGNSA, per germline. CDR3 DNA: TGTGCCAGCAGCTCTAGCGGGACGCCGCCCTACGAGCAGTACTTC. Its protein is CASSSSGTPPYEQYF.

The chain recombines TRBV28 with TRBJ2-7, with D perhaps given as TRBD1 or TRBD2 (5 bases each). The CDR3 sequence is 12 residues long. Germline-derived CDR1 and CDR2 are MDHEN and SYDVKM. V was shortened by 10 bases and J by 2 bases, with 12 bases between the two germline ends. In DNA form, the CDR3 reads TGTGCCACCCGTGGGACCACCTACGAGCAGTACTTC. Its translation: CATRGTTYEQYF. Combining the CDR3 with reference TRBV28 and TRBJ2-7 gives the whole variable domain DVKVTQSSRYLVKRTGEKVFLECVQDMDHENMFWYRQDPGLGLRLIYFSYDVKMKEKGDIPEGYSVSREKKERFSLILESASTNQTSMYLCATRGTTYEQYFGPGTRLTVT.